These 22 T cell receptor beta chains share one sample of origin, sequenced in a study of blood T cell repertoires in COVID-19. Generated by immunoSEQ multiplex PCR, the TCRdb table keeps only in-frame clones and is missing some. The table shows about 240,000 clones, with around 87% occurring only once. Sample: peripheral blood. The source is a woman between 50 and 59 years old with COVID-19, enrolled during active disease.

The CDR3 nucleotides are TGTGCCAGCACCCGGACAGTGGACACTGAAGCTTTCTTT. Translation: CASTRTVDTEAFF. V gene TRBV12-3 or TRBV12-4 combines with J gene TRBJ1-1; a weak D match, TRBD1 (6 bases). V gave up 7 bases and J gave up 3 bases, with 12 bases separating them. There are 13 residues in the CDR3.

The chain uses TRBV12-3 or TRBV12-4 and TRBJ1-1, with a possible D match to TRBD1 (6 bases). The CDR3 is 13 amino acids. The germline V and J ends were trimmed by 3 bases and 5 bases, with 10 bases remaining between them. CDR3 sequence reads: CASSFGGRTEAFF. The CDR3 DNA reads as TGTGCCAGCAGTTTCGGGGGGCGTACTGAAGCTTTCTTT.

The chain is built from TRBV19 and TRBJ2-1; a weak D match, TRBD2 (6 bases). The CDR3 spans 13 residues. Germline assignment: CDR1 LNHDA and CDR2 SQIVND (reference sequence). V dropped 6 bases and J dropped 6 bases, with 12 bases sitting between them. In DNA form, the CDR3 reads TGTGCCAGTAGGGGTAGCGGAACCAATGAGCAGTTCTTC. As protein: CASRGSGTNEQFF.

This clone appeared a few times. V and J are TRBV6-6 and TRBJ1-6; 9 positions match TRBD1. CDR1 MNHNY and CDR2 SVGAGI come from the germline V gene (reference sequence). Trimming removed 5 bases from V and 1 base from J; junction bases left unmatched: 12. This CDR3 contains 19 residues. CDR3 protein: CASSPQGTGLRSYNSPLHF. The CDR3 DNA sequence: TGTGCCAGCAGTCCCCAAGGGACAGGGTTAAGATCCTATAATTCACCCCTCCACTTT.

The chain combines TRBV6-4 with TRBJ1-1; D is possibly TRBD1 (5 bases). V lost 8 bases, J lost 5 bases, and 27 bases lay in between. The CDR3 is 17 residues long. CDR1 and CDR2 (germline): MRHNA, SNTAGT. CDR3 nucleotides: TGTGCCAGCGGGGCAGACAGCCTCCGCAGGGTCAAAACTGAAGCTTTCTTT. Protein sequence: CASGADSLRRVKTEAFF.

The CDR3 region is CASSLGLAGGRAYNEQFF. CDR3 nucleotide sequence: TGTGCCAGCAGCCTTGGACTAGCGGGGGGGCGAGCCTACAATGAGCAGTTCTTC. The rearrangement joins TRBV3-1 (or the pseudogene TRBV3-2) to TRBJ2-1, with TRBD2 matching 15 bases. Germline V lookup: CDR1 LGHDT, CDR2 YNNKEL (reference sequence). The junction had 6 bases not matched to a gene; V was cut back by 4 bases and J by 2 bases. The CDR3 runs 18 residues.

The genes are TRBV24-1 and TRBJ2-1; maybe TRBD1 (5 bases). V was trimmed by 10 bases and J by 8 bases, leaving 17 bases between them. CDR1 KGHDR and CDR2 SFDVKD come from the germline V gene. The CDR3 length is 13 residues. The CDR3 DNA follows: TGTGCCACTAGGGGTTCCCCTTTGGATGAGCAGTTCTTC. It translates to CATRGSPLDEQFF.

The chain has TRBV7-8 and TRBJ1-1; no firm D call. V lost 3 bases and J 0 bases, leaving 14 bases between the germline ends. This CDR3 has 16 amino acids. CDR1 and CDR2 from the germline V gene are SGHVS and FQNEAQ. The CDR3 DNA reads TGTGCCAGCAGCTTGATGGGAGGTAACGTGAACACTGAAGCTTTCTTT. It translates to CASSLMGGNVNTEAFF.

The chain carries TRBV3-1 (or the pseudogene TRBV3-2) and TRBJ1-1; D uncertain. CDR3 length: 14 amino acids. Trimming took 0 bases from V and 4 from J, leaving 9 bases between them. The V gene's germline CDR1 is LGHDT and CDR2 YNNKEL (reference sequence). CDR3 bases: TGTGCCAGCAGCCAAGACCCAGGAAGCACTGAAGCTTTCTTT. Amino acid sequence: CASSQDPGSTEAFF.

This chain uses TRBV7-3 with TRBJ1-1, with D possibly matching TRBD1 (5 bases). Germline V gene lookup returns CDR1 SGHTA and CDR2 FQGTGA. The germline V and J ends were trimmed by 5 bases and 5 bases, with 12 bases remaining between them. This CDR3 comprises 13 residues. CDR3 region: CASSLLGDTEAFF. The DNA for the CDR3 is TGTGCCAGCAGCCTCCTAGGGGATACTGAAGCTTTCTTT.

V is TRBV6-2 or TRBV6-3 and J is TRBJ2-7; tentative D call: TRBD1 (5 bases). The CDR3 spans 13 residues. The V end was cut by 4 bases, the J end by 4 bases, with 11 bases between. Per the germline V gene, CDR1 is MNHEY and CDR2 is SVGEGT. CDR3 amino acids: CASSFRVKYEQYF. CDR3 bases: TGTGCCAGCAGTTTCAGGGTCAAGTACGAGCAGTACTTC.

This clone was counted a single time. The chain combines TRBV3-1 (or the pseudogene TRBV3-2) with TRBJ2-3; D gene unclear. Germline-derived CDR1 and CDR2 are LGHDT and YNNKEL (reference sequence). This CDR3 region has 13 residues. V lost 0 bases and J 4 bases, leaving 5 bases between the germline ends. The DNA of the CDR3 is TGTGCCAGCAGCCAAGATCCGTCAGATACGCAGTATTTT. Residues: CASSQDPSDTQYF.

The chain uses TRBV9 and TRBJ1-2; 7 nucleotides match TRBD1. The CDR3 covers 16 residues. Germline CDR1 is SGDLS and CDR2 is YYNGEE. Trimming at V came to 2 bases and at J to 0 bases, leaving 7 bases not matched to a gene. The CDR3 loop is CASSVEVRGANYGYTF. CDR3 DNA sequence: TGTGCCAGCAGCGTCGAGGTCAGGGGGGCTAACTATGGCTACACCTTC.

The chain employs TRBV5-1 and TRBJ1-4, with D unresolved. CDR3 length: 13 amino acids. Per the germline V gene, CDR1 is SGHRS and CDR2 is YFSETQ. V lost 0 bases and J lost 8, with 8 bases in between. The DNA for the CDR3 is TGCGCCAGCAGCTTGGCGGTAGAGGAAAAACTGTTTTTT. Translating gives CASSLAVEEKLFF.

The V gene is TRBV30, the J gene TRBJ1-1; TRBD1 might be the D (6 bases). The CDR3 contains 15 residues. V was cut by 1 base and J by 2 bases, with 14 bases left in between. Germline V lookup: CDR1 GTSNPN, CDR2 SVGIG (reference sequence). CDR3 residues: CAWSARTAHNTEAFF. CDR3 bases: TGTGCCTGGAGTGCGAGGACAGCCCATAACACTGAAGCTTTCTTT.

The chain has TRBV11-1 and TRBJ2-2; D is unresolved. Germline V CDR1 and CDR2: SGHAT, FQDESV (reference sequence). This CDR3 region has 13 residues. Trimming pared 7 bases from V and 1 base from J, leaving 7 bases between. In nucleotides, the CDR3 is TGTGCCAGCAAAACAGTGAACACCGGGGAGCTGTTTTTT. Protein: CASKTVNTGELFF.

The chain has TRBV5-4 and TRBJ1-1; 8 bases fit TRBD1. Germline CDR1 and CDR2: SGHNT and YYREEE (reference sequence). The ends lost 1 base at V and 9 bases at J; junction bases unmatched: 5. The CDR3 runs 13 residues. The CDR3 bases are TGTGCCAGCAGCTTGCAGGGGGCCCTGAAAGCTTTCTTT. This encodes CASSLQGALKAFF.

The chain carries TRBV7-2 and TRBJ1-3; maybe TRBD1 (6 bases). The germline V and J ends were trimmed by 5 bases and 2 bases, with 10 bases remaining between them. The CDR3 is 14 residues long. CDR1 is SGHTA and CDR2 is FQGNSA in the germline V gene. The CDR3 loop reads CASSQGWAGNTIYF. The CDR3 DNA reads as TGTGCCAGCAGCCAGGGGTGGGCTGGAAACACCATATATTTT.

V is TRBV27 and J is TRBJ2-3, with D uncertain. Germline assignment: CDR1 MNHEY and CDR2 SMNVEV (reference sequence). The ends were cut back, 2 bases at V and 7 bases at J, with 13 bases in the middle. The CDR3 contains 14 residues. CDR3 sequence (DNA): TGTGCCAGCAGTTTAGCCATGAGCTTTTATACGCAGTATTTT. Translating it yields CASSLAMSFYTQYF.

This sequence joins TRBV27 and TRBJ2-1; 10 bases fit TRBD2. Germline CDR1 reads MNHEY; CDR2 reads SMNVEV (reference sequence). This CDR3 region has 16 residues. V was pared by 7 bases and J by 1 base, with 7 bases of the junction left unmatched. The CDR3 DNA sequence: TGTGCCAGCACCAGCGGGGGGGATAGGTCCTACAATGAGCAGTTCTTC. Protein product: CASTSGGDRSYNEQFF.

The J gene is TRBJ2-1, the V gene TRBV19, with TRBD2 identical over 8 bases. Per germline, CDR1 LNHDA and CDR2 SQIVND (reference sequence). CDR3 size: 15 residues. The trim removed 4 bases at V and 8 bases at J, leaving 10 bases unmatched. The CDR3 is CASSNPRSGGYEQFF. CDR3 DNA sequence: TGTGCCAGTAGTAACCCCAGAAGCGGGGGATATGAGCAGTTCTTC.

The V and J genes are TRBV7-2 and TRBJ1-2; the D gene is possibly TRBD1 (5 bases). The V gene's germline CDR1 is SGHTA and CDR2 FQGNSA. V dropped 1 base and J dropped 3 bases, with 12 bases sitting between them. The CDR3 length is 15 residues. The CDR3 DNA follows: TGTGCCAGCAGCTTAGAACAGGCCCTACACTATGGCTACACCTTC. Protein: CASSLEQALHYGYTF.